This T cell receptor beta chain is drawn from a study of blood T cell repertoires in COVID-19. Overall study: The analysed material was cDNA or gDNA that came from T cells, B-cell-depleted T cells, or PBMCs.

TCRdb's table, derived via immunoSEQ multiplex PCR, lists solely in-frame clones and lacks some. In the table there are around 400,000 clones, nearly 90% of which are singletons. Trimming stripped 6 bases from V and 0 bases from J, with 9 bases between. The CDR3 is 14 residues long. Germline assignment: CDR1 MDHEN and CDR2 SYDVKM. Participants spanned ages about 18 to 100 years and resided in fewer than 30 US areas. Membership in each cohort depended on participant-reported clinical history. Within the 2 weeks before study entry, each person in the exposed group met a COVID-19 case. The sample taken for sequencing was PBMCs or T cells enriched from blood (not recorded which). The genes are TRBV28 and TRBJ1-3; D not resolved. The sequence derives from a woman under 30 who had been exposed to COVID-19. CDR3 DNA: TGTGCCAGCAGGGGAGTAGGCTCTGGAAACACCATATATTTT. This gives the protein CASRGVGSGNTIYF.